This T cell receptor beta chain was recorded in a study of blood T cell repertoires in COVID-19. Overall study context: Specimens from acute and convalescent COVID-19 originated in the United States, Italy and Spain. The cDNA or gDNA used as material had been derived from T cells, B-cell-depleted T cells, or PBMCs.

Germline loops: CDR1 SGHTA, CDR2 FQGNSA. This CDR3 is 15 amino acids long. The J segment lost 6 bases and the V segment lost 0 bases, leaving 5 bases of the junction unmatched. Original analysis: Reference gene primer amplification gave estimated nucleated cell counts. Repertoires were generated with immunoSEQ multiplex PCR, while TCRdb's copy carries only in-frame clones and drops some. Clone size and the V and J calls come from that table; the DNA yielded D and trimming. The sample includes under 150,000 clones, about 85% of them seen just once. The TCR was taken from a woman aged 40 to 50 with active or convalescent COVID-19. This chain joins TRBV7-2 and TRBJ2-3, with 8 bases matching TRBD2. Sequencing was performed on peripheral blood. CDR3 sequence: CASSLAISGVDTQYF. The CDR3 DNA reads TGTGCCAGCAGCTTAGCTATTAGCGGGGTGGATACGCAGTATTTT.